This T cell receptor beta chain was identified in a study of T cell changes during pregnancy in multiple sclerosis. The sample holds one count of this clone. Profiling relied on immunoSEQ multiplex PCR, and the TCRdb table lists in-frame clones only, not all of them. The top ten clones hold roughly 1.5% of a sample with about 64,000 clones, around nine tenths of them seen once. The CDR3 totals 16 residues. The germline gives CDR1 SGHRS, CDR2 YFSETQ. With V trimmed by 1 base and J by 5 bases, 5 bases remained unmatched. Sequencing was performed on peripheral blood, taken in the second trimester of pregnancy. The chain carries TRBV5-1 and TRBJ2-3; 12 bases match TRBD2. The receptor comes from a female donor with multiple sclerosis, enrolled in a pregnancy study. The DNA for the CDR3 is TGCGCCAGCAGCTTGAGGCGACTAGCGGGAGTAGATACGCAGTATTTT. Its translation: CASSLRRLAGVDTQYF.